This T cell receptor beta chain was sequenced in a study of cytomegalovirus exposure and HLA in healthy donors. Across the whole study: Within the Caucasian-associated ancestry cluster were roughly 82% of the roughly 360 genotyped donors. Overall study results and limits: In a later analysis, HLA-C alleles had the fewest associated TCRs, DRB1 alleles the most. Excluded were some V segments that proved indistinguishable, including TRBV6-2 and TRBV6-3.

The ends lost 4 bases at V and 2 bases at J; junction bases unmatched: 6. Germline loops: CDR1 SEHNR, CDR2 FQNEAQ (reference sequence). The CDR3 is 15 amino acids. As concerns this clone: The target antigen is unknown.

This PCR relied on a set of 60 Vbeta primers and 13 Jbeta primers. The assay was immunoSEQ multiplex PCR, and TCRdb's table has in-frame clones only and misses some. The data hold about 99,000 clones, with 76% observed a single time. Sequenced material: PBMCs. This chain connects TRBV7-9 to TRBJ2-5; the match to TRBD2 covers 8 bases. The origin of this receptor is a woman between 18 and 29 years old in good health and CMV-seropositive. This chain's CDR3 is CASSSLSGDQETQYF. The DNA of the CDR3 is TGTGCCAGCAGCTCACTTAGCGGGGATCAAGAGACCCAGTACTTC. The whole variable domain, remainder taken from reference TRBV7-9 and TRBJ2-5, is DTGVSQNPRHKITKRGQNVTFRCDPISEHNRLYWYRQTLGQGPEFLTYFQNEAQLEKSRLLSDRFSAERPKGSFSTLEIQRTEQGDSAMYLCASSSLSGDQETQYFGPGTRLLVL.